This is a list of T cell receptor beta chains from one sample in a study of vaccination and CD4 T cells after COVID-19. The antigens of these receptors remain unknown. TCRdb recomputed calls from the PCR reads with MiXCR, one row per CDR3 protein. Of 21,000 or so distinct CDR3 sequences detected, over 40% appear once; the ten largest clones hold 4.9%. The sample consisted of CD4+ T cells from blood, cultured in vitro, taken about 7 months after SARS-CoV-2 vaccination. All receptors derive from a human donor who had recovered from COVID-19. Each CDR3 is given with its conserved first and last residue. A D gene is named only where the DNA matches it firmly. Only some rows state a clone size, as once, few, many or a class for expanded clones.

>TRBV7-2|TRBJ2-1|TRBD2|.
TGTGCCAGCAGCTGGGGAGGACTAGCGGGCGATGAGCAGTTCTTC
CASSWGGLAGDEQFF
>TRBV20-1|TRBJ2-5|TRBD2|few
TGCAGTGCTAGTGTATGGGAGGGGGAGACCCAGTACTTC
CSASVWEGETQYF
>TRBV6-1|TRBJ1-1|.|.
TGTGCCAGCAGCTCCCAGATGGACCCTAGAACCCCCACTGAAGCTTTCTTT
CASSSQMDPRTPTEAFF
>TRBV24-1|TRBJ2-5|.|few
TGTGCCACCAGTGATTTGCACGGGGGTAACCAAGAGACCCAGTACTTC
CATSDLHGGNQETQYF
>TRBV7-2|TRBJ1-5|.|.
TGTGCCAGCAGTTCGTCGGGGAGGGTGAGCAATCAGCCCCAGCATTTT
CASSSSGRVSNQPQHF
>TRBV28|TRBJ1-2|.|.
TGTGCCAGCAGTCCCCGAGGTTCAGGAACCTATGGCTACACCTTC
CASSPRGSGTYGYTF
>TRBV20-1|TRBJ1-4|.|.
TGCAGTGCTCAGAAAACGGCTAATGAAAAACTGTTTTTT
CSAQKTANEKLFF
>TRBV20-1|TRBJ2-3|TRBD2|.
TGCAGTGCTCCGCCACGACTAGCGGCTAGCACAGATACGCAGTATTTT
CSAPPRLAASTDTQYF
>TRBV7-9|TRBJ2-5|.|.
TGTGCCAGCAGCCAAAGTAGGCAGACCCAGTACTTC
CASSQSRQTQYF
>TRBV7-9|TRBJ2-1|.|.
TGTGCCAGCAGCTTCGCCGGACCCAACTACAATGAGCAGTTCTTC
CASSFAGPNYNEQFF
>TRBV29-1|TRBJ1-1|.|.
TGCAGCGGACAGGTTGGGAACACTGAAGCTTTCTTT
CSGQVGNTEAFF
>TRBV7-2|TRBJ1-5|.|.
TGTGCCAGCAGCACCTCCGGGGGGAATCAGCCCCAGCATTTT
CASSTSGGNQPQHF
>TRBV24-1|TRBJ2-6|.|few
TGTGCCGTCCAGGCAGGCAGGGACCTCTCTGGGGCCAACGTCCTGACTTTC
CAVQAGRDLSGANVLTF
>TRBV28|TRBJ1-1|.|.
TGTGCCAGCAGTTTGCGAACTGAAGCTTTCTTT
CASSLRTEAFF
>TRBV6-5|TRBJ1-5|.|few
TGTGCCAGCAGTTACTCGGGAAGTAGCAATCAGCCCCAGCATTTT
CASSYSGSSNQPQHF
>TRBV20-1|TRBJ1-5|TRBD1|medium-sized
TGCAGTGCTAGAGTGGGGTTCGTGACAGGGGAAAGAAACAATCAGCCCCAGCATTTT
CSARVGFVTGERNNQPQHF
>TRBV7-9|TRBJ2-7|.|.
TGTGCCAGCAGCTCTGAATACAGGACCCGCGGGGCCGAGCAGTACTTC
CASSSEYRTRGAEQYF
>TRBV19|TRBJ2-7|TRBD1|few
TGTGCCACCCGGGACAGGGGTTCCTACGAGCAGTACTTC
CATRDRGSYEQYF
>TRBV6-1|TRBJ1-2|.|.
TGTGCCAGCAGCAGGGAGACAGGATATGGCTACACCTTC
CASSRETGYGYTF
>TRBV20-1|TRBJ2-1|TRBD2|.
TGCAGTGCTTCCCCGGCCGGGGGGAGACTTAATGAGCAGTTCTTC
CSASPAGGRLNEQFF
>TRBV28|TRBJ2-3|.|.
TGTGCCAGCAGTCTTGCTCTGGCTACGCAGTATTTT
CASSLALATQYF
>TRBV7-2|TRBJ2-7|TRBD2|.
TGTGCCAGCAGCTGGGATCCGGGACTAGGAACCTACGAGCAGTACTTC
CASSWDPGLGTYEQYF
>TRBV20-1|TRBJ2-7|TRBD2|.
TGCAGTGCTAAGAAGAGCGGGAGCTCCTACGAGCAGTACTTC
CSAKKSGSSYEQYF
>TRBV20-1|TRBJ2-7|TRBD2|.
TGCAGTGCTCCATGGACTAGCGGGAGGTCATACGAGCAGTACTTC
CSAPWTSGRSYEQYF
>TRBV4-1|TRBJ2-7|.|once
TGCGCCAGCAGCCAAGAAACACGGAGACAAACCTACGAGCAGTACTTC
CASSQETRRQTYEQYF
>TRBV28|TRBJ2-1|TRBD2|.
TGTGCCAGCAGTAATAGGGGGCCGTCAAGGACTAGCGTGTACAATGAGCAGTTCTTC
CASSNRGPSRTSVYNEQFF
>TRBV7-9|TRBJ2-1|TRBD2|.
TGTGCCAGCAGCTTAAGGGGGGGGACTAGCGGGAATGAGCAGTTCTTC
CASSLRGGTSGNEQFF
>TRBV15|TRBJ2-2|TRBD2|.
TGTGCCACCAGCAGAGATCTTGCGGGAGTCACCGGGGAGCTGTTTTTT
CATSRDLAGVTGELFF
>TRBV7-9|TRBJ2-1|.|once
TGTGCCACCGCGAGGGAACCCGACTACAATGAGCAGTTCTTC
CATAREPDYNEQFF
>TRBV18|TRBJ2-7|TRBD2|.
TGTGCCAGCTCACGTAGCGGGAGGGGCCTATCCGAGCAGTACTTC
CASSRSGRGLSEQYF
>TRBV28|TRBJ2-5|.|.
TGTGCCAGCAACGCTCTCGCGACTAGCACAGGGGAGACCCAGTACTTC
CASNALATSTGETQYF
>TRBV27|TRBJ1-2|.|.
TGTGCCAGCAGTGCTACGAGAAACCTACCCTATGGCTACACCTTC
CASSATRNLPYGYTF
>TRBV20-1|TRBJ2-1|TRBD2|few
TGCAGTGCCAGCCTTGCACTAGCGGGAGGAGCGAATGAGCAGTTCTTC
CSASLALAGGANEQFF
>TRBV21-1|TRBJ2-5|.|.
TGTGCCAGCAGCACCGGACGGGGACAAGAGACCCAGTACTTC
CASSTGRGQETQYF
>TRBV7-9|TRBJ2-7|TRBD1|.
TGTGCCAGCAGCGGACTTAGCGGGCGGGGACAGGGCTCCTACGAGCAGTACTTC
CASSGLSGRGQGSYEQYF
>TRBV10-3|TRBJ2-3|TRBD2|.
TGTGCCATCGCGACTAGCGGGAGGAGCACAGATACGCAGTATTTT
CAIATSGRSTDTQYF
>TRBV6-5|TRBJ1-2|TRBD1|few
TGTGCCAGCAGTTCCGGGACAGGGGCCATCTATGGCTACACCTTC
CASSSGTGAIYGYTF
>TRBV7-2|TRBJ1-2|.|.
TGTGCCAGCAGCATAGCGGCAGGGGGCTACACCTTC
CASSIAAGGYTF
>TRBV19|TRBJ2-3|.|.
TGTGCCAGTAGTTTGGTGTGGCGGGACCGTAAGGGGGGGTATTTT
CASSLVWRDRKGGYF
>TRBV11-1|TRBJ2-5|.|few
TGTGCCAGCAGCTTAGGTTGGAGTCTAGAGACCCAGTACTTC
CASSLGWSLETQYF